Listed here are 22 T cell receptor beta chains from one sample, sequenced in a study of blood T cell repertoires in COVID-19. The assay was immunoSEQ multiplex PCR, and TCRdb's table has in-frame clones only and misses some. Of approximately 300,000 clones listed, approximately 90% are singletons. The sequenced sample consisted of peripheral blood. The receptors were gathered from a woman aged 25 to 39 with COVID-19, enrolled during active disease.

The chain employs TRBV10-3 and TRBJ1-3; 8 bases line up with TRBD1. This CDR3 has 18 residues. The germline V gene has CDR1 ENHRY and CDR2 SYGVKD. V was pared by 8 bases and J by 3 bases, with 18 bases of the junction left unmatched. The CDR3 loop is CAIDGGRGQEENGNTIYF. The CDR3 DNA follows: TGTGCCATCGATGGGGGCAGGGGGCAGGAAGAAAATGGAAACACCATATATTTT.

V usage is TRBV5-5 and J usage is TRBJ2-5; the D is unclear. This CDR3 is built from 13 residues. Germline V gene data show CDR1 as SGHKS and CDR2 as YYEKEE (reference sequence). Trimming shortened V by 2 bases and J by 2 bases, and 7 bases separated the two germline ends. CDR3: CASSFVQQETQYF. In DNA form, the CDR3 reads TGTGCCAGCAGCTTCGTACAGCAAGAGACCCAGTACTTC.

The rearrangement joins TRBV28 to TRBJ2-1, with 11 bases fitting TRBD2. The trim removed 6 bases at V and 9 bases at J, leaving 4 bases unmatched. The germline CDR1 and CDR2 sequences are MDHEN and SYDVKM. The CDR3 runs to 13 residues. The CDR3 bases are TGTGCCAGCAGAGGGACTAGCGGTATTGAGCAGTTCTTC. This codes for CASRGTSGIEQFF.

This clone was seen more than once but under ten times. J is TRBJ2-7 and V is TRBV27; 9 bases align to TRBD1. Trimming removed 3 bases from V and 2 bases from J; junction bases left unmatched: 2. The CDR3 sequence is 14 residues long. The germline gives CDR1 MNHEY, CDR2 SMNVEV (reference sequence). CDR3 loop: CASSFRQGAYEQYF. The CDR3 DNA sequence: TGTGCCAGCAGTTTCCGACAGGGGGCCTACGAGCAGTACTTC.

This clone was observed a single time. The genes are TRBV28 and TRBJ1-3; D gene ambiguous. Germline assignment: CDR1 MDHEN and CDR2 SYDVKM. Trimming took off 1 base at V and 0 bases at J, with 7 bases between the two ends. The CDR3 length is 15 residues. The CDR3 nucleotides are TGTGCCAGCAGTTTATCGAGGAGCTCTGGAAACACCATATATTTT. This translates into CASSLSRSSGNTIYF.

This chain links TRBV24-1 with TRBJ2-2, with a tentative D call TRBD2 (5 bases). Germline CDR1 reads KGHDR; CDR2 reads SFDVKD. Trimming stripped 3 bases from V and 3 bases from J, with 13 bases between. This CDR3 is built from 16 residues. CDR3 nucleotides: TGTGCCACCAGTGATCCCGCGGGTAGGGACACCGGGGAGCTGTTTTTT. Translating it yields CATSDPAGRDTGELFF.

This clone was detected a few times. The rearrangement links TRBV6-2 or TRBV6-3 to TRBJ1-2; TRBD1 matches at 7 bases. Germline lookup yields CDR1 MNHEY and CDR2 SVGEGT. The CDR3 runs 15 residues. The J segment lost 5 bases and the V segment lost 0 bases, leaving 6 bases of the junction unmatched. CDR3: CASSYSGTALYGYTF. CDR3 nucleotides: TGTGCCAGCAGTTACTCAGGGACAGCTCTGTATGGCTACACCTTC.

The chain joins TRBV15 to TRBJ2-2; 11 nucleotides match TRBD2. From germline, CDR1 is LNHNV and CDR2 YYDKDF (reference sequence). The CDR3 contains 17 residues. With V trimmed by 0 bases and J by 4 bases, 4 bases remained unmatched. CDR3 DNA sequence: TGTGCCACCAGCAGAGATGGGACTAGCGGTTTCACCGGGGAGCTGTTTTTT. It encodes CATSRDGTSGFTGELFF.

The V call is TRBV10-3, the J call TRBJ2-7; 9 bases fit TRBD1. The ends lost 5 bases at V and 5 bases at J; junction bases unmatched: 4. CDR1 is ENHRY, CDR2 SYGVKD, per germline. This CDR3 is built from 13 residues. CDR3 bases: TGTGCCATCAGTAACAGGGGGCAGGACGAGCAGTACTTC. Its translation is CAISNRGQDEQYF.

The chain recombines TRBV6-5 with TRBJ2-7, with 9 bases aligning to TRBD1. The CDR3 length is 15 residues. Germline CDR1 reads MNHEY; CDR2 reads SVGAGI. Trimming removed 5 bases from V and 6 bases from J; junction bases left unmatched: 11. The CDR3 loop is CASSTKTGTGREQYF. The CDR3 DNA reads as TGTGCCAGCAGTACCAAGACCGGGACAGGGCGCGAGCAGTACTTC.

Only a few counts were recorded for this clone. The chain has TRBV7-9 and TRBJ1-1; 9 bases are a match to TRBD1. V was pared by 6 bases and J by 0 bases, with 11 bases of the junction left unmatched. There are 17 residues in the CDR3. In germline, CDR1 is SEHNR, CDR2 FQNEAQ (reference sequence). This chain's CDR3 is CASRPGQGIIMNTEAFF. CDR3 in DNA: TGTGCCAGCAGGCCCGGACAGGGGATTATCATGAACACTGAAGCTTTCTTT.

This clone was counted a single time. The V call is TRBV5-1, the J call TRBJ1-2; weak D call: TRBD1 (5 bases). V was trimmed by 0 bases and J by 7 bases, leaving 10 bases between them. CDR3 length equals 13 residues. Germline assignment: CDR1 SGHRS and CDR2 YFSETQ. CDR3 coding DNA: TGCGCCAGCAGCTTGGCTGGGGCCGGTGGCTACACCTTC. This encodes CASSLAGAGGYTF.

This clone turned up a few times. This chain connects TRBV6-6 to TRBJ2-7; D gene unclear. The CDR3 loop spans 15 amino acids. Between the trimmed V and J ends, which lost 6 bases and 0 bases, there was a span of 15 bases. Germline values: CDR1 MNHNY, CDR2 SVGAGI (reference sequence). Here the CDR3 reads CASSRFGGDSYEQYF. CDR3 nucleotides: TGTGCCAGCAGCCGTTTTGGCGGAGACTCCTACGAGCAGTACTTC.

This clone has only a few counts. The V call is TRBV28, the J call TRBJ1-1; D perhaps matches TRBD1 (6 bases). Between the trimmed V and J ends, which lost 4 bases and 0 bases, there was a span of 15 bases. The CDR3 has 16 amino acids. Germline assignment: CDR1 MDHEN and CDR2 SYDVKM. The CDR3: CASSSSGQSLNTEAFF. CDR3 sequence (DNA): TGTGCCAGCAGTTCGAGCGGACAGAGCCTGAACACTGAAGCTTTCTTT. Using reference TRBV28 and TRBJ1-1 for the parts outside the CDR3, the full variable domain is DVKVTQSSRYLVKRTGEKVFLECVQDMDHENMFWYRQDPGLGLRLIYFSYDVKMKEKGDIPEGYSVSREKKERFSLILESASTNQTSMYLCASSSSGQSLNTEAFFGQGTRLTVV.

The chain couples TRBV3-1 (or the pseudogene TRBV3-2) to TRBJ2-3; 12 nucleotides line up with TRBD2. This CDR3 is 16 amino acids long. Germline V gene data show CDR1 as LGHDT and CDR2 as YNNKEL (reference sequence). Trimming removed 4 bases from V and 3 bases from J; junction bases left unmatched: 5. Written as DNA, the CDR3 is TGTGCCAGCAGCCCTTTGACTAGCGGGAGTACAGATACGCAGTATTTT. It translates to CASSPLTSGSTDTQYF.

As regards this clone: Other DNA variants within this sample encode the same CDR3. The CDR3 DNA is TGTGCCACCAGCAGAGATGGTGGTAGTGGAAACACCATATATTTT. This translates into CATSRDGGSGNTIYF. V and J are TRBV15 and TRBJ1-3; no definite D call. The germline gives CDR1 LNHNV, CDR2 YYDKDF (reference sequence). This CDR3 is 15 amino acids long. V lost 0 bases to trimming and J lost 3 bases, with 9 bases between them.

The genes are TRBV13 and TRBJ2-3; tentative D call: TRBD2 (6 bases). This CDR3 has 15 residues. The ends were cut back, 5 bases at V and 4 bases at J, with 16 bases in the middle. Germline CDR1 and CDR2: PRHDT and FYEKMQ (reference sequence). As DNA, the CDR3 is TGTGCCAGCAGCACGAAGGGACTCACACCAGATACGCAGTATTTT. This sequence encodes CASSTKGLTPDTQYF.

V gene TRBV7-3 combines with J gene TRBJ2-3; TRBD2 matches at 8 bases. Losses at the gene ends were 5 bases for V and 0 bases for J; bases not matched to a gene: 4. The CDR3 loop spans 15 amino acids. The V gene's germline CDR1 is SGHTA and CDR2 FQGTGA. Here the CDR3 DNA reads TGTGCCAGCAGCCCCGGACTAGCTAGCACAGATACGCAGTATTTT. Its protein product is CASSPGLASTDTQYF.

The genes are TRBV7-9 and TRBJ1-4; 11 nucleotides align to TRBD1. Germline V gives CDR1 SEHNR, CDR2 FQNEAQ (reference sequence). After removal of 3 bases from V and 7 bases from J, the junction contained 1 base not matched to a gene. The CDR3 extends over 14 amino acids. CDR3 DNA sequence: TGTGCCAGCAGCTTCGGGACAGGGGGTGAAAAACTGTTTTTT. Protein sequence: CASSFGTGGEKLFF.

This rearrangement joins TRBV5-1 to TRBJ1-1; a weak D match, TRBD1 (5 bases). CDR1 and CDR2 from the germline V gene are SGHRS and YFSETQ. V was cut by 0 bases and J by 5 bases, with 11 bases left in between. CDR3 length equals 14 residues. CDR3: CASSLGAGRTEAFF. The CDR3 DNA follows: TGCGCCAGCAGCTTGGGGGCAGGGCGGACTGAAGCTTTCTTT. The variable domain in full, with the rest retrieved from reference TRBV5-1 and TRBJ1-1, is KAGVTQTPRYLIKTRGQQVTLSCSPISGHRSVSWYQQTPGQGLQFLFEYFSETQRNKGNFPGRFSGRQFSNSRSEMNVSTLELGDSALYLCASSLGAGRTEAFFGQGTRLTVV.

The chain couples TRBV19 to TRBJ1-2, with 7 bases fitting TRBD1. With V trimmed by 4 bases and J by 3 bases, 2 bases remained unmatched. The CDR3 is 13 amino acids. CDR1 LNHDA and CDR2 SQIVND come from the germline V gene (reference sequence). The CDR3 nucleotides are TGTGCCAGTAGTAAGGGGACAGACTATGGCTACACCTTC. It is translated as CASSKGTDYGYTF.

A note on this clone: One end of the junction fails to match germline, which may point to a read error. CDR3 DNA sequence: TGTGCCAGCAGCTGGGACACAGCGAACACTGAAGTTTTCTTT. Its translation: CASSWDTANTEVFF. The gene calls are TRBV6-5 and TRBJ1-1, with D perhaps matching TRBD1 (6 bases). CDR1 is MNHEY, CDR2 SVGAGI, per germline. The CDR3 runs to 14 residues.